The 28 T cell receptor beta chains below all came from one sample that was sequenced in a study of Tregs in tolerant kidney transplant recipients. Clones were read by immunoSEQ multiplex PCR, and TCRdb kept only the in-frame ones, dropping some. The sample data list 25,000 to 35,000 clones. Mixed chimerism was transient after nonmyeloablative marrow transplants from related graft donors. Sequencing used CD4+ T cells from blood (PBMCs), obtained 24 months after the transplant. Receptor source: a human patient who received a combined kidney and bone marrow transplant. Some T cells may be provided by the graft donor.

Comment on this clone: With the read ending 3 residues before the CDR3 end, the germline J gene is used to fill in that end. The chain carries TRBV6-2 or TRBV6-3 and TRBJ1-4; D is unclear. In germline, CDR1 is MNHEY, CDR2 SVGEGT. V lost 6 bases and J lost 7, with 12 bases in between. The CDR3 runs to 13 residues. The CDR3 sequence: CASRPPGSEKLFF. The part of the CDR3 DNA that was read is TGTGCCAGCAGACCCCCGGGGTCTGAAAAA.

Remarks on this clone: The CDR3 goes on 3 residues after the read ends, and that part is filled in from the germline J gene. The chain employs TRBV19 and TRBJ1-2, with a tentative D call TRBD1 (5 bases). CDR3 size: 18 residues. Germline lookup yields CDR1 LNHDA and CDR2 SQIVND (reference sequence). The germline V and J ends were trimmed by 5 bases and 0 bases, with 22 bases remaining between them. CDR3 protein: CASSPSRGAGIANYGYTF. The covered CDR3 bases are TGTGCCAGTAGTCCATCGAGGGGCGCAGGGATCGCTAACTATGGC.

On this clone: The CDR3 is cut off 3 residues early in the read; its end comes from the germline J gene. This chain joins TRBV5-1 and TRBJ1-4; D is undetermined. The CDR3 loop spans 14 amino acids. Trimming left V 6 bases short and J 10 bases short, with 19 bases between. Germline V lookup: CDR1 SGHRS, CDR2 YFSETQ. The CDR3 loop is CASTSWTTGGKLFF. CDR3 DNA, as far as it was read: TGCGCCAGCACATCGTGGACTACGGGCGGAAAA.

To note about this clone: With the read ending 3 residues before the CDR3 end, the germline J gene is used to fill in that end. The gene calls are TRBV10-3 and TRBJ2-1; 10 nucleotides line up with TRBD2. Germline loops: CDR1 ENHRY, CDR2 SYGVKD. V lost 11 bases, J lost 7 bases, and 11 bases stayed unmatched. The CDR3 is 14 residues long. CDR3 bases read: TGTGCCTCAGGCCTAGCGGGAGTAAGAAATGAG. Amino acid sequence: CASGLAGVRNE. The full CDR3 reads CASGLAGVRNEQFF.

CDR3 bases read: TGCAGTGCTAGGGTCAGGAATAGCAATCAGCCC. It is translated as CSARVRNSNQP. The CDR3 in full is CSARVRNSNQPQHF. The gene calls are TRBV20-1 and TRBJ1-5; the D is unclear. From the germline J gene comes the end of the CDR3, since the read stops 3 residues before it. V shed 3 bases and J shed 0 bases, with 9 bases lying between them. CDR3 length: 14 amino acids. CDR1 is DFQATT, CDR2 SNEGSKA, per germline (reference sequence).

Of note for this clone: The CDR3 end is not reached by the read, which stops 3 residues before it; the germline J gene fills it in. The chain uses TRBV7-3 and TRBJ2-3, with D possibly matching TRBD2 (5 bases). Between the trimmed V and J ends, which lost 2 bases and 2 bases, there was a span of 11 bases. The CDR3 runs 15 residues. Germline V lookup: CDR1 SGHTA, CDR2 FQGTGA. The sequenced CDR3 bases are TGTGCCAGCAGCTTAGGGCGGGCCCCCACAGATACG. It encodes CASSLGRAPTDT. In full, the CDR3 is CASSLGRAPTDTQYF.

Concerning this clone itself: Read coverage stops 3 residues before the CDR3 terminus; the germline J gene supplies the remainder. The chain joins TRBV10-3 to TRBJ2-1, with 7 bases that match TRBD2. Germline lookup yields CDR1 ENHRY and CDR2 SYGVKD. This CDR3 contains 15 residues. After removal of 4 bases from V and 1 base from J, the junction contained 4 bases not matched to a gene. CDR3 sequence: CAISAAGASYNEQFF. Partial CDR3 DNA: TGTGCCATCAGTGCGGCGGGAGCGTCCTACAATGAG.

Remarks on this clone: The read gets to within 3 residues of the CDR3 end, and the germline J gene fills in the rest. V gene TRBV20-1 combines with J gene TRBJ2-7, with a weak D call TRBD2 (6 bases). V lost 5 bases and J lost 3, with 14 bases in between. Germline CDR1 is DFQATT and CDR2 is SNEGSKA (reference sequence). CDR3 length: 13 residues. The CDR3 here is CSAPSRAGYEQYF. The CDR3 bases that were read are TGCAGTGCTCCCTCGAGAGCGGGCTACGAG.

Comments on this clone: With the read ending 3 residues before the CDR3 end, the germline J gene is used to fill in that end. The V gene is TRBV5-1, the J gene TRBJ2-5; 12 bases agree with TRBD2. With V trimmed by 4 bases and J by 7 bases, 14 bases remained unmatched. Germline V gene sequence: CDR1 SGHRS, CDR2 YFSETQ. The CDR3 length is 17 residues. CDR3: CASSILAGGTSSGTQYF. Incomplete CDR3 DNA: TGCGCCAGCAGCATTCTAGCGGGAGGGACTTCGTCAGGGACC.

Details on this clone: The CDR3 goes on 3 residues after the read ends, and that part is filled in from the germline J gene. The V gene is TRBV7-3, the J gene TRBJ2-5; 9 nucleotides align to TRBD1. The germline V gene has CDR1 SGHTA and CDR2 FQGTGA. This CDR3 contains 13 residues. The J segment lost 4 bases and the V segment lost 5 bases, leaving 2 bases of the junction unmatched. The CDR3: CASSRDRAETQYF. The covered CDR3 bases are TGTGCCAGCAGCCGGGACAGGGCAGAGACC.

With regard to this clone: The read halts 3 residues ahead of the CDR3 end, with the missing end drawn from the germline J gene. The rearrangement joins TRBV20-1 to TRBJ2-7; TRBD2 aligns across 8 bases. The CDR3 totals 14 residues. Germline V lookup: CDR1 DFQATT, CDR2 SNEGSKA (reference sequence). With V trimmed by 0 bases and J by 3 bases, 4 bases remained unmatched. The CDR3: CSARELAAIYEQYF. Partial CDR3 DNA: TGCAGTGCTAGAGAACTAGCGGCTATCTACGAG.

On this clone: The missing CDR3 end, 3 residues past where the read stops, is filled in from the germline J gene. The rearrangement joins TRBV20-1 to TRBJ1-2, with TRBD1 matching 9 bases. Trimming removed 6 bases from V and 5 bases from J; junction bases left unmatched: 7. The CDR3 spans 13 residues. Germline CDR1 and CDR2: DFQATT and SNEGSKA (reference sequence). CDR3 sequence reads: CSARGQGRYGYTF. The DNA read from the CDR3 is TGCAGTGCGAGGGGACAGGGTAGGTATGGC.

A remark on this clone: The missing CDR3 end, 3 residues past where the read stops, is filled in from the germline J gene. V is TRBV7-9 and J is TRBJ2-3; maybe TRBD1 (5 bases). Germline V CDR1 and CDR2: SEHNR, FQNEAQ (reference sequence). V shed 5 bases and J shed 7 bases, with 13 bases lying between them. The CDR3 is 13 residues long. CDR3 sequence: CASSPTGLNTQYF. The DNA read from the CDR3 is TGTGCCAGCAGCCCCACAGGTCTTAATACG.

A note on this clone: The CDR3 goes on 3 residues after the read ends, and that part is filled in from the germline J gene. V is TRBV2 and J is TRBJ2-7; a weak D match, TRBD1 (5 bases). CDR1 is SNHLY and CDR2 is FYNNEI in the germline V gene. The CDR3 extends over 12 amino acids. Trimming stripped 4 bases from V and 4 bases from J, with 8 bases between. CDR3 DNA, as far as it was read: TGTGCCAGCAGTGTTCAGGGTTACGAG. Protein sequence: CASSVQGYE. The complete CDR3 reads CASSVQGYEQYF.

Note on this clone: Coverage ceases 3 residues before the CDR3 finishes, and the germline J gene fills in the end. The chain combines TRBV19 with TRBJ1-5; 8 bases fit TRBD1. The length of the CDR3 is 14 residues. V dropped 4 bases and J dropped 5; count of bases not matched to a gene: 4. Per the germline V gene, CDR1 is LNHDA and CDR2 is SQIVND (reference sequence). The sequenced part of the CDR3 DNA is TGTGCCAGTAGTACCGGACAGGGAGATCAGCCC. Translating it yields CASSTGQGDQP. In full, the CDR3 reads CASSTGQGDQPQHF.

As to this clone: The CDR3 end lies 3 residues beyond the end of the read and is filled in from the germline J gene. This chain joins TRBV19 and TRBJ1-2; D is possibly TRBD1 (5 bases). Germline CDR1 is LNHDA and CDR2 is SQIVND (reference sequence). The CDR3 spans 12 residues. The V gene lost 7 bases and the J gene lost 2 bases, with 8 bases spanning the gap. CDR3 amino acids: CASTRGNYGYTF. Partial CDR3 DNA: TGTGCCAGTACACGGGGGAACTATGGC.

About this clone: Read data end 3 residues before the CDR3 end; the end is taken from the germline J gene. This chain connects TRBV18 to TRBJ1-2; TRBD1 is a possible D gene (6 bases). V was clipped by 4 bases and J by 6 bases, with 18 bases between them. Germline loops: CDR1 KGHSH, CDR2 LQKENI. CDR3 length: 15 residues. The sequenced CDR3 bases are TGTGCCAGCTCACAGCAGGGGATAGCGCAGAATGGC. Its translation: CASSQQGIAQNG. The full CDR3 protein reads CASSQQGIAQNGYTF.

A word on this clone: The read terminates 3 residues before the CDR3 end, so the remaining end is supplied by the germline J gene. The chain uses TRBV19 and TRBJ1-2; 7 bases are shared with TRBD1. V was clipped by 11 bases and J by 4 bases; unmatched bases: 7. Germline V gene lookup returns CDR1 LNHDA and CDR2 SQIVND (reference sequence). This CDR3 is 12 amino acids long. CDR3: CAVQQGSYGYTF. Incomplete CDR3 DNA: TGTGCCGTACAACAGGGGAGCTATGGC.

Of note for this clone: The read ends 3 residues shy of where the CDR3 ends; the end is completed using the germline J gene. This chain joins TRBV7-2 and TRBJ2-1; no definite D call. The CDR3 is made up of 15 amino acids. In germline, CDR1 is SGHTA, CDR2 FQGNSA. V dropped 5 bases and J dropped 0 bases, with 11 bases sitting between them. CDR3 in amino acids: CASSRVEASYNEQFF. The sequenced CDR3 bases are TGTGCCAGCAGCCGGGTAGAGGCCTCCTACAATGAG.

Concerning this clone itself: The observed sequence ends 3 residues before the CDR3 terminus, with the missing tail filled in from the germline J gene. V is TRBV5-1 and J is TRBJ1-1; 7 bases are shared with TRBD1. With 0 bases clipped from V and 0 bases from J, the junction kept 2 bases outside the gene matches. The CDR3 extends over 15 amino acids. Germline loops: CDR1 SGHRS, CDR2 YFSETQ. The sequenced CDR3 bases are TGCGCCAGCAGCTTGGAGGGACAGATGAACACTGAA. It codes for CASSLEGQMNTE. The full CDR3 protein reads CASSLEGQMNTEAFF.

About this clone itself: From the germline J gene comes the end of the CDR3, since the read stops 3 residues before it. The chain uses TRBV19 and TRBJ1-5; D is perhaps TRBD1 (5 bases). V was cut by 3 bases and J by 5 bases, with 17 bases left in between. The CDR3 consists of 16 residues. Germline V CDR1 and CDR2: LNHDA, SQIVND (reference sequence). Partial CDR3 DNA: TGTGCCAGTAGTATCTTATTGGGCGCAGGGTATCAGCCC. Amino acid sequence: CASSILLGAGYQP. The full CDR3 is CASSILLGAGYQPQHF.

As concerns this clone: The read terminates 3 residues ahead of where the CDR3 ends, so the germline J gene completes it. This rearrangement joins TRBV18 to TRBJ2-3; 8 bases match TRBD2. Germline lookup yields CDR1 KGHSH and CDR2 LQKENI. The V and J ends lost 3 bases and 2 bases, in that order; junction bases with no gene match: 7. The CDR3 has 16 amino acids. CDR3 bases read: TGTGCCAGCTCACCTACCATGACTAGCGCCACAGATACG. Protein product: CASSPTMTSATDT. The whole CDR3 region reads CASSPTMTSATDTQYF.

To note about this clone: One end of the junction fails to match germline, which may point to a read error. The CDR3 end falls 3 residues outside the read, so it is completed with the germline J gene. The chain links TRBV19 to TRBJ1-5, with D possibly being TRBD1 (6 bases). The CDR3 totals 16 residues. CDR1 is LNHDA, CDR2 SQIVND, per germline (reference sequence). CDR3 bases read: TGTACCAGTAGTGCCCCCGGGGGGGGCGGCAATCAGCCC. Protein: CTSSAPGGGGNQP. The whole CDR3 protein is CTSSAPGGGGNQPQHF.

Remarks on this clone: The read gets to within 3 residues of the CDR3 end, and the germline J gene fills in the rest. The chain combines TRBV7-9 with TRBJ2-5; TRBD1 might be the D (6 bases). The CDR3 runs 15 residues. Deletions cut 6 bases from V and 2 bases from J, with 16 bases between. From germline, CDR1 is SEHNR and CDR2 FQNEAQ (reference sequence). CDR3 protein: CASSPPQGIQETQYF. The sequenced CDR3 bases are TGTGCCAGCAGTCCCCCACAGGGAATACAAGAGACC.

Concerning this clone: Read data end 3 residues before the CDR3 end; the end is taken from the germline J gene. This sequence joins TRBV19 and TRBJ1-5; 7 nucleotides line up with TRBD1. The CDR3 runs 14 residues. The germline CDR1 and CDR2 sequences are LNHDA and SQIVND (reference sequence). V shed 2 bases, J shed 4 bases, and the junction held 2 bases outside the gene matches. CDR3: CASSIQGVNQPQHF. The sequenced CDR3 bases are TGTGCCAGTAGTATACAGGGGGTTAATCAGCCC.

As for this clone: The CDR3 end falls 3 residues outside the read, so it is completed with the germline J gene. The V call is TRBV2, the J call TRBJ2-5, with TRBD2 matching over 12 bases. The junction had 6 bases not matched to a gene; V was cut back by 2 bases and J by 5 bases. CDR1 is SNHLY and CDR2 is FYNNEI in the germline V gene. The CDR3 extends over 16 amino acids. The sequenced part of the CDR3 DNA is TGTGCCAGCAGTGAACGGCTAGCGGGAGGGCTGGAGACC. Protein: CASSERLAGGLET. The whole CDR3 is CASSERLAGGLETQYF.

About this clone itself: The read ends 3 residues before the CDR3 terminus; that terminus is restored from the germline J gene. The chain combines TRBV5-1 with TRBJ2-1; TRBD2 agrees at 12 bases. CDR3 length: 19 amino acids. V shed 4 bases and J 3 bases; nucleotides not matched to a gene: 14. From germline, CDR1 is SGHRS and CDR2 YFSETQ. The chain's CDR3 is CASSHRVTSGRGDYNEQFF. The sequenced part of the CDR3 DNA is TGCGCCAGCAGCCATAGAGTGACTAGCGGGAGAGGGGACTACAATGAG. The whole variable domain, filled in from reference TRBV5-1 and TRBJ2-1, reads KAGVTQTPRYLIKTRGQQVTLSCSPISGHRSVSWYQQTPGQGLQFLFEYFSETQRNKGNFPGRFSGRQFSNSRSEMNVSTLELGDSALYLCASSHRVTSGRGDYNEQFFGPGTRLTVL.

In the case of this clone: The CDR3 extends 3 residues past the end of the read, so its final part is completed from the germline J gene. The J gene is TRBJ2-1, the V gene TRBV7-3; TRBD2 agrees at 8 bases. The CDR3 is 18 amino acids. V lost 1 base to trimming and J lost 3 bases; unmatched junction nucleotides: 11. Germline loops: CDR1 SGHTA, CDR2 FQGTGA. CDR3: CASSLNPPSGLIYNEQFF. The CDR3 DNA, read in part, is TGTGCCAGCAGCTTAAACCCACCTAGCGGGCTTATCTACAATGAG.